The 14 T cell receptor beta chains below all came from one sample that was sequenced in a study of tumor-infiltrating lymphocytes in primary liver carcinoma. Co-extraction of both nucleic acids (RNA and DNA) used about 19-33 mg of unsorted bulk tissue. Synthesis of TCR beta cDNA was carried out from approximately 500 ng total RNA with a constant-region primer. Slightly modified ARM-PCR with three nested multiplex PCR rounds yielded TCR beta libraries. The two initial PCR rounds, ten to eleven cycles each, used TRBV1-TRBV30 forward and C-beta reverse primers. A single record per CDR3 protein comes from TCRdb applying MiXCR to the multiplex PCR reads. This sample carries about 190,000 distinct CDR3 sequences, about 85% of them seen once, and the ten largest clones take approximately 18%. The sequencing sample was made of tumor tissue from primary liver carcinoma. The receptor source for this set is a middle-aged man with primary liver carcinoma and hepatitis B virus infection.

For this clonotype: The junction does not match germline at one end; this may be a read error. The chain links TRBV11-2 to TRBJ2-3; a weak D match, TRBD2 (5 bases). Germline values: CDR1 SGHAT, CDR2 FQNNGV. The CDR3 covers 17 residues. CDR3 nucleotide sequence: TGTGCCACCAGCTTAGATCCGGAGGAGACTAACACAGATACGCAGTATTTT. It encodes CATSLDPEETNTDTQYF.

This rearrangement joins TRBV11-2 to TRBJ2-2, with TRBD2 as a possible D gene (5 bases). CDR1 SGHAT and CDR2 FQNNGV come from the germline V gene. The CDR3 is 16 residues long. V was pared by 5 bases and J by 12 bases, with 25 bases between. The CDR3 nucleotides are TGTGCCAGCAGCCCCCGGACTGCTACGAAAACCTGGAAGCTGTTTTTT. Residues: CASSPRTATKTWKLFF.

Regarding this clonotype: The germline gene is not matched at one end of the junction; a read error may be the cause. The chain combines TRBV6-5 with TRBJ2-7; a weak D match, TRBD1 (6 bases). The CDR3 totals 16 residues. The germline CDR1 and CDR2 sequences are MNHEY and SVGAGI. The CDR3, as DNA: TGTGCCTGCAGTTTCTCCAAAGACAGGCCCTCCTACGAGCAGTACTTC. It translates to CACSFSKDRPSYEQYF.

Of note for this clonotype: One junction end disagrees with the germline gene, perhaps due to a read error. The V gene is TRBV5-4, the J gene TRBJ2-2; possibly TRBD2 for D (5 bases). The CDR3 is 17 residues long. Germline loops: CDR1 SGHNT, CDR2 YYREEE (reference sequence). The CDR3 here is CASSSIWAGSGTGELFF. As DNA, the CDR3 is TGTGCTAGCAGCTCTATCTGGGCAGGCTCGGGGACCGGGGAGCTGTTTTTT.

This chain links TRBV6-1 with TRBJ1-6; 9 bases are shared with TRBD1. V shed 2 bases, J shed 7 bases, and the junction held 9 bases outside the gene matches. CDR1 is MNHNS, CDR2 SASEGT, per germline. The CDR3 spans 17 residues. The CDR3 coding sequence is TGTGCCAGCAGTGAACGAGCGGGGACAGGGCGGAATTCACCCCTCCACTTT. As protein: CASSERAGTGRNSPLHF.

Regarding this clonotype: Relative to the germline gene, one junction end is altered; a read error may explain this. This chain uses TRBV10-3 with TRBJ2-3; the D is unclear. This CDR3 comprises 12 residues. Germline values: CDR1 ENHRY, CDR2 SYGVKD. The CDR3 coding sequence is TGTGCCTCTGGTAATGAGATAGATACCCAGTATTTT. This gives the protein CASGNEIDTQYF.

A note on this clonotype: This could be a read error, since a much larger clone is one nucleotide away. The chain is built from TRBV5-1 and TRBJ1-5; D is uncertain. The CDR3 is 15 residues long. Germline-derived CDR1 and CDR2 are SGHRS and YFSETQ. In nucleotides, the CDR3 is TGCGCCAGCAGATTGGTTCCGGGCGGGAACCAGCCCCAGCATTTT. Protein sequence: CASRLVPGGNQPQHF.

There are many counts of this clonotype. This rearrangement joins TRBV30 to TRBJ2-1; D may be TRBD2 (6 bases). V was shortened by 4 bases and J by 2 bases, with 9 bases between the two germline ends. The germline V gene has CDR1 GTSNPN and CDR2 SVGIG (reference sequence). This CDR3 contains 13 residues. The CDR3 bases are TGTGCCTGGACCGGGACTGCCTACAATGAGCAGTTCTTC. Encoded protein: CAWTGTAYNEQFF.

Notes on this clonotype: This sequence may be a read error, since a much larger clone differs from it by one base. J is TRBJ2-5 and V is TRBV5-1; 10 bases fit TRBD2. The CDR3 has 16 amino acids. Per germline, CDR1 SGHRS and CDR2 YFSETQ. The CDR3: CASSLEASGGQETQHF. In nucleotides, the CDR3 is TGCGCCAGCAGCTTGGAGGCTAGCGGGGGCCAAGAGACCCAGCACTTC.

Remarks on this clonotype: The junction does not match germline at one end; this may be a read error. This rearrangement joins TRBV11-1 to TRBJ2-1; the match to TRBD2 covers 9 bases. The CDR3 is made up of 18 amino acids. Germline V gives CDR1 SGHAT, CDR2 FQDESV (reference sequence). This CDR3 is CASSLYRSAGGSYIEHFF. In DNA form, the CDR3 reads TGCGCCAGCAGCTTATACCGCTCCGCGGGAGGGTCCTACATTGAGCACTTCTTC.

This clonotype was detected only once. The rearrangement uses TRBV5-1 and TRBJ1-3, with TRBD1 as a possible D gene (5 bases). Germline assignment: CDR1 SGHRS and CDR2 YFSETQ. The CDR3 is 15 residues long. Deletions cut 5 bases from V and 4 bases from J, with 16 bases between. The CDR3 sequence is CASSPTGGYGNTIYF. The CDR3 coding sequence is TGCGCCAGCAGTCCGACGGGGGGGTACGGAAACACCATATATTTT.

This clonotype was found once. One end of the junction fails to match germline, which may point to a read error. The chain has TRBV5-5 and TRBJ1-1; D is perhaps TRBD1 (6 bases). The CDR3 length is 14 residues. Germline-derived CDR1 and CDR2 are SGHKS and YYEKEE (reference sequence). The CDR3 sequence: CASSLYYREADAFF. The CDR3 DNA reads TGTGCTAGTAGCTTGTACTACAGGGAGGCTGATGCTTTCTTT.

CDR3 region: CSFGTSAVNTGELFF. Written as DNA, the CDR3 is TGCAGCTTTGGGACTAGTGCGGTGAACACCGGGGAGCTGTTTTTT. V usage is TRBV29-1 and J usage is TRBJ2-2, with TRBD2 identical over 8 bases. The germline V gene has CDR1 SQVTM and CDR2 ANQGSEA. This CDR3 spans 15 amino acids. V lost 8 bases to trimming and J lost 1 base; unmatched junction nucleotides: 9.

This clonotype was seen a single time. The chain recombines TRBV6-5 with TRBJ2-1; TRBD2 aligns across 13 bases. Germline values: CDR1 MNHEY, CDR2 SVGAGI. The ends lost 0 bases at V and 7 bases at J; junction bases unmatched: 6. The CDR3 consists of 17 residues. CDR3 amino acids: CASSYSRTSGRGNEQFF. Here the CDR3 DNA reads TGTGCCAGCAGTTACTCCCGGACTAGCGGGAGAGGTAATGAGCAGTTCTTC.